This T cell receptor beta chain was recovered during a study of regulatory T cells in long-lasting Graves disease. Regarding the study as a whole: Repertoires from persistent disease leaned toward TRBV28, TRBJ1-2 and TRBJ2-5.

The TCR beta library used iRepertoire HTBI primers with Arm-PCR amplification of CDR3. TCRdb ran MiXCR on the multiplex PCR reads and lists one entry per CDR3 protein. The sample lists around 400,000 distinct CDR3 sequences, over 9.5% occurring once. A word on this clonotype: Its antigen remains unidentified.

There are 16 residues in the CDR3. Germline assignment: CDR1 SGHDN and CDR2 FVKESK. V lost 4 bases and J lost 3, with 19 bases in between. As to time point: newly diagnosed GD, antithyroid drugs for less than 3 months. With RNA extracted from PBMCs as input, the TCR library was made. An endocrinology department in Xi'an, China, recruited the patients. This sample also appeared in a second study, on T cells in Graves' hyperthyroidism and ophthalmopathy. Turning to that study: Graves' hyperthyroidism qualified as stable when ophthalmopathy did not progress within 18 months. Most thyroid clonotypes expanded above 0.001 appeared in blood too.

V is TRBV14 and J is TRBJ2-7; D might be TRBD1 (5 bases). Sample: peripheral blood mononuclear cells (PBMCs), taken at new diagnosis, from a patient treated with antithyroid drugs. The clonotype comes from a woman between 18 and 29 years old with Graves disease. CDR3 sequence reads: CASSLLWTLRSYEQYF. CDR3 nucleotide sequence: TGTGCCAGCAGCCTCTTATGGACACTTAGGAGCTACGAGCAGTACTTC.